This record concerns one TCR beta chain sequence. The data originate from a study of shared clonotypes between healthy human individuals. V shed 2 bases and J 2 bases; nucleotides not matched to a gene: 7. Germline CDR1 MNHNY, CDR2 SVGAGI (reference sequence). The CDR3 is 16 amino acids. Libraries were prepared by immunoSEQ multiplex PCR; TCRdb keeps only in-frame clonotypes and omits some of them. The sample shows hundreds of thousands of clones, 90% to 96% of them seen only once. The source of this sequence is a young woman in good health. This sequence joins TRBV6-6 and TRBJ2-5; TRBD1 matches at 8 bases. Source material: naive CD4+ T cells sorted from blood. The subset denotes: CD45RA+ positively selected. The CDR3 bases are TGTGCCAGCAGTTACGCCGGACAGGGAAAACAAGAGACCCAGTACTTC. Encoded protein: CASSYAGQGKQETQYF.